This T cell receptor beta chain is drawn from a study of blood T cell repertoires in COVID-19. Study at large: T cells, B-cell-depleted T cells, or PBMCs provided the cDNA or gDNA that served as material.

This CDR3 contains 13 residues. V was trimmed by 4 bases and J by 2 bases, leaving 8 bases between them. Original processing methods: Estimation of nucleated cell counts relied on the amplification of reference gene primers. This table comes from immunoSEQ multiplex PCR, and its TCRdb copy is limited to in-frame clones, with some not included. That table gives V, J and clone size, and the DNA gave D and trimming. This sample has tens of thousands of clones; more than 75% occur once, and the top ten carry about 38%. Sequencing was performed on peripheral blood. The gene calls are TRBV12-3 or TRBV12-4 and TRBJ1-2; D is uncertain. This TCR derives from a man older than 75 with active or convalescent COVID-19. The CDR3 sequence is CASSYSRNYGYTF. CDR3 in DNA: TGTGCCAGCAGTTACAGCAGGAACTATGGCTACACCTTC.